Listed here are 2 T cell receptor beta chains from one sample, sequenced in a study of a mutant IDH1 vaccine in newly diagnosed glioma. The data were produced by immunoSEQ multiplex PCR, yet TCRdb's version contains in-frame clones alone and is incomplete. The sample contains about 30,000 clones, roughly 86% of which appear only once. No antigen is known for these receptors. As for time point: week 35, safety follow-up. Doses consisted of 300 ug of mutant IDH1 20-mer peptide each, paired with topical imiquimod. Here the sequenced sample was PBMCs, taken from a glioma patient whose treatment included an IDH1 peptide vaccine. The receptors were sampled from a man between 25 and 39 years old with glioma.

The V gene is TRBV30, the J gene TRBJ1-2; perhaps TRBD1 as D (6 bases). V was cut by 3 bases and J by 3 bases, with 8 bases left in between. Germline V gene sequence: CDR1 GTSNPN, CDR2 SVGIG (reference sequence). The CDR3 sequence is 12 residues long. Here the CDR3 reads CAWRRGDYGYTF. The CDR3 DNA reads as TGTGCCTGGAGGAGGGGGGACTATGGCTACACCTTC.

The J gene is TRBJ1-1, the V gene TRBV19, with D possibly TRBD1 on 5 matching bases. The CDR3 loop spans 13 amino acids. Germline lookup yields CDR1 LNHDA and CDR2 SQIVND (reference sequence). Trimming removed 7 bases at V and 5 bases at J, with 14 bases between. The CDR3 loop is CASTKQASTEAFF. In nucleotides, the CDR3 is TGTGCCAGTACCAAACAGGCAAGTACTGAAGCTTTCTTT.